This entry describes one T cell receptor (beta chain). The antigen remains undetermined. The sample belongs to a study of blood T cells in healthy people across ages. Study-level points and caveats: Among long-lived donors, naive CD4+ cells were more numerous and diversity higher than in aged donors.

Primed by a sample-barcoded 5' primer and a J-beta primer mix, a second PCR proceeded for about 6 to 12 cycles. TCRdb processed the 5' RACE reads anew with MiXCR; each CDR3 protein has one entry. The sample shows about 620,000 distinct CDR3 sequences, over 40% of them seen only once. CDR3 length: 12 amino acids. CDR1 MDHEN and CDR2 SYDVKM come from the germline V gene. V was cut by 7 bases and J by 13 bases, with 17 bases left in between. The receptor was isolated from a woman older than 75 in good health. V usage is TRBV28 and J usage is TRBJ2-1; no firm D call. The specimen sequenced was blood. DNA for the CDR3: TGTGCCAGCACGCCTCCTCGCGGCCCCCAGTTCTTC. Protein: CASTPPRGPQFF.